This T cell receptor beta chain was observed in a study of blood T cell repertoires in COVID-19. Study context: The origin of the acute and convalescent COVID-19 samples was the United States, Italy and Spain. Sources were T cells, B-cell-depleted T cells, or PBMCs; the material itself was cDNA or gDNA.

Per the original methods: Estimated nucleated cell counts came from reference gene primer amplification. Only in-frame clones appear in the TCRdb table, and some are missing; sequencing was by immunoSEQ multiplex PCR. V and J calls and clone size come straight from that table; D and trimming were deduced from the DNA. The sample has about 68,000 clones; around 90% are singletons. Sequenced input: peripheral blood. This TCR was recovered from a human donor in a cohort sampled during active COVID-19.

The CDR3 protein is CASSPRPDYGYTF. The CDR3 DNA reads as TGTGCCAGCAGTCCGAGGCCGGACTATGGCTACACCTTC. The chain recombines TRBV28 with TRBJ1-2; D unclear. Trimming took 5 bases from V and 3 from J, leaving 10 bases between them. Germline V gene data show CDR1 as MDHEN and CDR2 as SYDVKM. CDR3 length: 13 amino acids.